This entry lists 16 T cell receptor beta chains sequenced from one sample in a study of blood T cell repertoires in COVID-19. Assay used: immunoSEQ multiplex PCR; TCRdb lists only in-frame clones, some missing. The top ten hold around 4% of the sample, which has about 87,000 clones, around three quarters seen once. The sequenced material came from peripheral blood. The receptors derive from a woman in her forties or fifties with acute or convalescent COVID-19.

The chain recombines TRBV6-5 with TRBJ1-4; TRBD1 agrees at 9 bases. CDR3 length equals 12 residues. The trim removed 6 bases at V and 10 bases at J, leaving 3 bases unmatched. Germline V gene data show CDR1 as MNHEY and CDR2 as SVGAGI. CDR3 nucleotide sequence: TGTGCCAGCAGACAGGGGGCAGGAAAACTGTTTTTT. It specifies CASRQGAGKLFF.

This clone came up a few times. The chain uses TRBV24-1 and TRBJ2-1; 13 bases agree with TRBD2. Germline V gives CDR1 KGHDR, CDR2 SFDVKD. This CDR3 is 20 amino acids long. V dropped 3 bases and J dropped 2; count of bases not matched to a gene: 12. CDR3 in amino acids: CATSDKGLTSGGLTYNEQFF. CDR3 nucleotides: TGTGCCACCAGTGATAAGGGACTGACTAGCGGGGGGTTAACCTACAATGAGCAGTTCTTC.

This chain links TRBV21-1 with TRBJ2-1; the DNA was not used to check the table's D call, TRBD1. TRBV21-1 is tagged as a pseudogene. This CDR3 comprises 16 residues. CDR3 sequence: CASSLPQGASYNEQFF. In DNA, the CDR3 is TGTGCCAGCAGCTTACCGCAGGGGGCCTCCTACAATGAGCAGTTCTTC.

The gene calls are TRBV11-2 and TRBJ1-4; D is perhaps TRBD1 (5 bases). Looked up from germline, CDR1 is SGHAT and CDR2 is FQNNGV. The CDR3 loop spans 17 amino acids. V lost 5 bases and J 4 bases, leaving 20 bases between the germline ends. CDR3 protein: CASSHPRDLPDNEKLFF. The DNA for the CDR3 is TGTGCCAGCAGCCACCCGCGGGACCTTCCTGATAATGAAAAACTGTTTTTT.

This clone appeared a single time. The CDR3 DNA reads TGTGCCAGCCAGGACAGGGGAGGGAACACTGAAGCTTTCTTT. It encodes CASQDRGGNTEAFF. V and J are TRBV11-2 and TRBJ1-1; 9 bases are shared with TRBD1. The germline CDR1 and CDR2 sequences are SGHAT and FQNNGV. The CDR3 covers 14 residues. V shed 8 bases, J shed 1 base, and the junction held 5 bases outside the gene matches.

The CDR3 coding sequence is TGTGCCAGCAGGGGAGCGGGGGAGAACACCGGGGAGCTGTTTTTT. Amino acids: CASRGAGENTGELFF. The rearrangement links TRBV6-1 to TRBJ2-2; 8 nucleotides align to TRBD2. This CDR3 is 15 amino acids long. CDR1 and CDR2 from the germline V gene are MNHNS and SASEGT. J gave up 1 base and V 6 bases, and 4 bases lay outside the gene matches.

This chain links TRBV10-1 with TRBJ1-1; a possible D gene is TRBD1 (5 bases). CDR3 length equals 15 residues. The V end lost 8 bases, the J end lost 4 bases, and 20 bases lay between the germline ends. CDR1 is WNHNN, CDR2 SYGVQD, per germline (reference sequence). The CDR3 loop is CASRWGRPFGTEAFF. The CDR3 DNA sequence: TGCGCCAGCCGGTGGGGGAGGCCTTTCGGCACTGAAGCTTTCTTT.

This clone was picked up a small number of times. V usage is TRBV7-9 and J usage is TRBJ2-3; no clear D. In germline, CDR1 is SEHNR, CDR2 FQNEAQ (reference sequence). This CDR3 spans 12 amino acids. Trimming removed 2 bases at V and 4 bases at J, with 4 bases between. CDR3 DNA: TGTGCCAGCAGCTTACCTCCAGATACGCAGTATTTT. Its translation is CASSLPPDTQYF.

The chain employs TRBV5-1 and TRBJ2-1; TRBD1 matches 9 bases. Losses at the gene ends were 4 bases for V and 7 bases for J; bases not matched to a gene: 3. This CDR3 has 13 residues. Per the germline V gene, CDR1 is SGHRS and CDR2 is YFSETQ. The CDR3: CASSPGTGNEQFF. The CDR3 coding sequence is TGCGCCAGCAGCCCGGGGACAGGGAATGAGCAGTTCTTC. The variable domain in full, with the rest retrieved from reference TRBV5-1 and TRBJ2-1, is KAGVTQTPRYLIKTRGQQVTLSCSPISGHRSVSWYQQTPGQGLQFLFEYFSETQRNKGNFPGRFSGRQFSNSRSEMNVSTLELGDSALYLCASSPGTGNEQFFGPGTRLTVL.

This clone was recorded only once. The chain joins TRBV5-1 to TRBJ2-5, with D possibly being TRBD1 (6 bases). CDR1 and CDR2 from the germline V gene are SGHRS and YFSETQ. V lost 0 bases, J lost 1 base, and 7 bases lay in between. There are 14 residues in the CDR3. The DNA of the CDR3 is TGCGCCAGCAGCTTGGCAGGGGTCCAAGAGACCCAGTACTTC. This gives the protein CASSLAGVQETQYF.

The CDR3 DNA reads TGTGCCAGTAGTGGGGGGAGTGGTGGCAATCAGCCCCAGCATTTT. This sequence encodes CASSGGSGGNQPQHF. This chain links TRBV19 with TRBJ1-5; TRBD1 might be the D (5 bases). Germline V CDR1 and CDR2: LNHDA, SQIVND (reference sequence). Trimming cost V 5 bases and J 2 bases, with 13 bases left between them. The CDR3 extends over 15 amino acids.

This chain links TRBV7-8 with TRBJ2-5; TRBD2 is a possible D gene (5 bases). CDR3 length: 11 amino acids. V lost 8 bases and J lost 5, with 9 bases in between. CDR1 SGHVS and CDR2 FQNEAQ come from the germline V gene. This chain's CDR3 is CASLRAETQYF. The CDR3 DNA reads TGTGCCAGCCTGAGGGCGGAGACCCAGTACTTC. Filled out from reference TRBV7-8 and TRBJ2-5, the complete variable domain reads GAGVSQSPRYKVAKRGQDVALRCDPISGHVSLFWYQQALGQGPEFLTYFQNEAQLDKSGLPSDRFFAERPEGSVSTLKIQRTQQEDSAVYLCASLRAETQYFGPGTRLLVL.

The rearrangement joins TRBV5-1 to TRBJ2-3, with TRBD2 matching over 7 bases. V lost 0 bases, J lost 4 bases, and 8 bases stayed unmatched. Germline values: CDR1 SGHRS, CDR2 YFSETQ. CDR3 length: 16 residues. The CDR3 nucleotides read TGCGCCAGCAGCTTGGGGCGGGGGACCCAACCAGATACGCAGTATTTT. It is translated as CASSLGRGTQPDTQYF.

This clone was seen a few times. This rearrangement joins TRBV28 to TRBJ1-6; tentatively, D is TRBD1 (6 bases). Germline values: CDR1 MDHEN, CDR2 SYDVKM. V lost 6 bases and J lost 9, with 24 bases in between. The length of the CDR3 is 17 residues. In DNA form, the CDR3 reads TGTGCCAGCAGCTCACCTATACAGCAGGGGCGAAGTTCACCCCTCCACTTT. Translated: CASSSPIQQGRSSPLHF.

The chain recombines TRBV5-4 with TRBJ1-1; 7 nucleotides match TRBD1. The CDR3 runs to 14 residues. Germline values: CDR1 SGHNT, CDR2 YYREEE (reference sequence). V was pared by 2 bases and J by 4 bases, with 5 bases of the junction left unmatched. CDR3 protein: CASSLGGRGTEAFF. CDR3 DNA sequence: TGTGCCAGCAGCTTAGGGGGCCGCGGCACTGAAGCTTTCTTT.

This clone was observed a handful of times. V is TRBV27 and J is TRBJ1-2; D call uncertain. There are 14 residues in the CDR3. Germline loops: CDR1 MNHEY, CDR2 SMNVEV (reference sequence). V lost 5 bases and J lost 3, with 13 bases in between. CDR3 in DNA: TGTGCCAGCAGTCTGACATTATCGCACTATGGCTACACCTTC. Its protein is CASSLTLSHYGYTF.